This T cell receptor (beta chain) was found in a study of blood T cell repertoires in COVID-19 (dated by TCRdb to 2020 to 2022). The study in broad terms: Samples from collaborators originated in the United States, Italy and Spain and spanned both the acute and convalescent phases of COVID-19. Subjects who had been exposed to COVID-19, were actively infected with it, or had recovered from it provided the deeply sampled blood TCRbeta repertoires that made up the dataset. The repertoires were made available in a free public database intended to serve as a resource for research on the immune response to SARS-CoV-2. Where available, HLA class I and class II types were obtained from metadata supplied by the sample provider rather than from assay-based typing. Samples came from the ongoing ImmuneRACE study (first 160 participants) plus 1,254 subjects from 6 global collaborators. The prospective study material was composed of cDNA or gDNA derived from T cells, B-cell-depleted T cells, or PBMCs. Nearly every sample came with metadata listing a de-identified subject ID, COVID-19 status, age in years and sex.

The immunoSEQ Assay, a bias-controlled multiplex PCR, was used to amplify TCRbeta CDR3 regions from genomic DNA. The paper's processing steps were these. Within the assay, amplification of reference gene primers was used to estimate how many nucleated cells each sample contained. To quantify the absolute abundance of each unique TCRbeta CDR3 rearrangement, sequence reads were collapsed and filtered. For each sample, productive Simpson clonality was calculated as the square root of Simpson's diversity index across productive rearrangements. TCRdb holds this immuneACCESS table with in-frame rearrangements only. Some clones are missing; in checked studies, unresolved V genes explain under half, and the rest has no known cause. The V and J calls and the clone size are those of that table, but D and trimming were determined from the DNA. Here the sample has over 50,000 clones; approximately 80% occur a single time. The ten largest clones add up to roughly 5.7% of the sample.

The collaborating institutions used their own protocols to collect whole blood in K2EDTA tubes. For TCRbeta analysis, collaborators shipped samples in one of three forms: frozen whole blood, isolated PBMCs, or DNA extracted from either of those sample types. This clone was seen more than once but under ten times. The antigen it binds to is not known. No base-level quality is on record; no much larger clone is a single base apart. On the study overall, not on this receptor specifically: The quantity of clinical and demographic metadata differed by source and by participant and was supplied without curation.

CDR1 and CDR2 are read off the germline V gene as MDHEN and SYDVKM. The CDR3 holds 14 amino acids from the cysteine to the phenylalanine. CDR3 DNA only is kept here, 42 bases in frame from base 1. The junction shows trimming of 5 bases on V and 0 bases on J, and the gene matches do not reach 0 bases of it. The rearranged segments are TRBV28 and TRBJ1-2, with 10 middle bases fitting TRBD1. Sequencing was performed on peripheral blood. The TCR sequence derives from a man aged 65-85 years with acute or convalescent COVID-19. The CDR3 protein: CASSGTGANYGYTF. The DNA sequence follows: TGTGCCAGCAGTGGGACAGGGGCTAACTATGGCTACACCTTC.